These T cell receptor beta chains were read from a single sample in a study of beta chain features in type 1 diabetes. Generated by immunoSEQ multiplex PCR, the TCRdb table keeps only in-frame clones and is missing some. Among under 350,000 clones listed, less than 30% were seen once. The specimen was naive CD4+ T cells from blood. The receptor source for this set is a woman between 25 and 40 years old with type 1 diabetes. CDR3s include the opening cysteine and the closing phenylalanine or tryptophan. D genes are given only for firm matches. Clone size, where shown, is once, few, many, or a class for clones that have expanded.

D gene: TRBD1
V gene: TRBV30
J gene: TRBJ2-2
clone size: few
CDR3 DNA: TGTGCCTGGAGTCTTGAGACAGGGGGACCCGGGGAGCTGTTTTTT
CDR3 protein: CAWSLETGGPGELFF

D gene: TRBD2
V gene: TRBV25-1
J gene: TRBJ2-3
clone size: few
CDR3 DNA: TGTGCCAGCAGTACAACTAGCGGGTACACAGATACGCAGTATTTT
CDR3 protein: CASSTTSGYTDTQYF

D gene: .
V gene: TRBV6-5
J gene: TRBJ2-1
clone size: .
CDR3 DNA: TGTGCCAGCAGTTACTCTTCACTCTCCTACAATGAGCAGTTCTTC
CDR3 protein: CASSYSSLSYNEQFF

D gene: .
V gene: TRBV5-1
J gene: TRBJ2-3
clone size: .
CDR3 DNA: TGCGCCAGCAGCTTACAGGGCGTCGGCACAGATACGCAGTATTTT
CDR3 protein: CASSLQGVGTDTQYF

D gene: .
V gene: TRBV4-2
J gene: TRBJ2-3
clone size: .
CDR3 DNA: TGTGCCAGCAGCCGGAGCGGAATCCGGGGAGATACGCAGTATTTT
CDR3 protein: CASSRSGIRGDTQYF

D gene: TRBD2
V gene: TRBV6-5
J gene: TRBJ2-5
clone size: .
CDR3 DNA: TGTGCCAGCAGATTGGGACTAGCGGGGAGGACCCAGTACTTC
CDR3 protein: CASRLGLAGRTQYF

D gene: TRBD1
V gene: TRBV6-5
J gene: TRBJ2-5
clone size: few
CDR3 DNA: TGTGCCAGCGGACAGGGGGCATTGGAGACCCAGTACTTC
CDR3 protein: CASGQGALETQYF

D gene: .
V gene: TRBV12-5
J gene: TRBJ1-5
clone size: few
CDR3 DNA: TGTGCTAGTGGTTTGGTATTGGGGGCCCCCAATCAGCCCCAGCATTTT
CDR3 protein: CASGLVLGAPNQPQHF

D gene: TRBD2
V gene: TRBV28
J gene: TRBJ2-1
clone size: few
CDR3 DNA: TGTGCCAGCAGCCAGCAGGGACTAGCGGGAGTAGGAGAGCAGTTCTTC
CDR3 protein: CASSQQGLAGVGEQFF

D gene: TRBD2
V gene: TRBV9
J gene: TRBJ2-3
clone size: .
CDR3 DNA: TGTGCCAGCAGCGCACCCATTCGACTAGCGGGAGGCGGCACAGATACGCAGTATTTT
CDR3 protein: CASSAPIRLAGGGTDTQYF

D gene: .
V gene: TRBV29-1
J gene: TRBJ1-1
clone size: few
CDR3 DNA: TGCAGCGTCCAGATTACAGGGTTTACTGAAGCTTTCTTT
CDR3 protein: CSVQITGFTEAFF

D gene: .
V gene: TRBV11-3
J gene: TRBJ2-1
clone size: few
CDR3 DNA: TGTGCCAGCAGCTTAGTCGGGAGAGGGGAGCAGTTCTTC
CDR3 protein: CASSLVGRGEQFF

D gene: TRBD1
V gene: TRBV18
J gene: TRBJ2-7
clone size: .
CDR3 DNA: TGTGCCAGCTCGAACTCCGGGACAGGACCCGAGCAGTACTTC
CDR3 protein: CASSNSGTGPEQYF

D gene: .
V gene: TRBV4-1
J gene: TRBJ2-7
clone size: .
CDR3 DNA: TGCGCCAGCAGCCAACCCTCAAGCCTAGCGCCCCAGTCCTACGAGCAGTACTTC
CDR3 protein: CASSQPSSLAPQSYEQYF

D gene: .
V gene: TRBV1
J gene: TRBJ2-1
clone size: .
CDR3 DNA: TGCACCAGCAGCCCTAGCGGGAATGAGCAGTTCTTC
CDR3 protein: CTSSPSGNEQFF

D gene: .
V gene: TRBV7-3
J gene: TRBJ2-3
clone size: .
CDR3 DNA: TGTGCCAGCAGCCCGCAGGGGACGGTAGGCACAGATACGCAGTATTTT
CDR3 protein: CASSPQGTVGTDTQYF

D gene: TRBD1
V gene: TRBV4-2
J gene: TRBJ2-7
clone size: .
CDR3 DNA: TGTGCCAGCAGCCCCCAGGCGCAGGGGGCGACCGAGCAGTACTTC
CDR3 protein: CASSPQAQGATEQYF

D gene: .
V gene: TRBV2
J gene: TRBJ1-5
clone size: once
CDR3 DNA: TGTGCCAGCATCCGGGACACCAATCAGCCCCAGCATTTT
CDR3 protein: CASIRDTNQPQHF

D gene: TRBD1
V gene: TRBV27
J gene: TRBJ2-7
clone size: few
CDR3 DNA: TGTGCCAGCAGTTTATGGCAGGGGGCCAAGGAGCAGTACTTC
CDR3 protein: CASSLWQGAKEQYF

D gene: TRBD2
V gene: TRBV5-1
J gene: TRBJ2-3
clone size: .
CDR3 DNA: TGCGCCAGCAGCGTGGGACTAGCGGGAGGAAGCACAGATACGCAGTATTTT
CDR3 protein: CASSVGLAGGSTDTQYF

D gene: TRBD2
V gene: TRBV19
J gene: TRBJ2-3
clone size: .
CDR3 DNA: TGTGCCAGTAGTATGGAGCGGGAGGTCCCAGATACGCAGTATTTT
CDR3 protein: CASSMEREVPDTQYF

D gene: TRBD1
V gene: TRBV4-1
J gene: TRBJ1-5
clone size: .
CDR3 DNA: TGCGCCAGCAGCCAAGATAGGAGGCAGGGGGCTCAGCCCCAGCATTTT
CDR3 protein: CASSQDRRQGAQPQHF

D gene: TRBD2
V gene: TRBV9
J gene: TRBJ2-2
clone size: .
CDR3 DNA: TGTGCCAGCAGCGTCCACAGCGGGACTAACGGGGAGCTGTTTTTT
CDR3 protein: CASSVHSGTNGELFF

D gene: TRBD1
V gene: TRBV9
J gene: TRBJ2-7
clone size: .
CDR3 DNA: TGTGCCAGCAGCCAGGTGGACAGGCTCCCTGGCGAGCAGTACTTC
CDR3 protein: CASSQVDRLPGEQYF

D gene: .
V gene: TRBV15
J gene: TRBJ2-7
clone size: few
CDR3 DNA: TGTGCCACCAGCAGATTCTTGGGGAGCTCCTACGAGCAGTACTTC
CDR3 protein: CATSRFLGSSYEQYF

D gene: .
V gene: TRBV11-2
J gene: TRBJ2-3
clone size: few
CDR3 DNA: TGTGCCAGCTCCCGGGATGGAGATACGCAGTATTTT
CDR3 protein: CASSRDGDTQYF

D gene: .
V gene: TRBV5-6
J gene: TRBJ2-5
clone size: .
CDR3 DNA: TGTGCCAGCAGCCCGACGGGGTATCAAGAGACCCAGTACTTC
CDR3 protein: CASSPTGYQETQYF

D gene: .
V gene: TRBV7-6
J gene: TRBJ1-5
clone size: few
CDR3 DNA: TGTGCCAGCAGCTTAAAGGGGGGAGGGAATCAGCCCCAGCATTTT
CDR3 protein: CASSLKGGGNQPQHF

D gene: .
V gene: TRBV18
J gene: TRBJ2-7
clone size: .
CDR3 DNA: TGTGCCAGCTCACGGCAGGGCTCCTACGAGCAGTACTTC
CDR3 protein: CASSRQGSYEQYF

D gene: .
V gene: TRBV12-5
J gene: TRBJ2-3
clone size: .
CDR3 DNA: TGTGCTAGTTACAGTTCTAGCACAGATACGCAGTATTTT
CDR3 protein: CASYSSSTDTQYF

D gene: TRBD2
V gene: TRBV29-1
J gene: TRBJ2-1
clone size: few
CDR3 DNA: TGCAGCGTTGAAGATCAACTAGCGGCAGCCGGCTCAGTCCCTTACAATGAGCAGTTCTTC
CDR3 protein: CSVEDQLAAAGSVPYNEQFF

D gene: TRBD1
V gene: TRBV7-3
J gene: TRBJ2-7
clone size: .
CDR3 DNA: TGTGCCAGCAGCCCCCAGACAGGGGATTACGAGCAGTACTTC
CDR3 protein: CASSPQTGDYEQYF

D gene: TRBD2
V gene: TRBV4-2
J gene: TRBJ2-7
clone size: .
CDR3 DNA: TGTGCCAGCAGCCAAGGTGTGGTAGCGGGAGCCCTCTTCTACGAGCAGTACTTC
CDR3 protein: CASSQGVVAGALFYEQYF

D gene: .
V gene: TRBV2
J gene: TRBJ2-3
clone size: .
CDR3 DNA: TGTGCCAGCAGGGACATCACAGATACGCAGTATTTT
CDR3 protein: CASRDITDTQYF

D gene: TRBD2
V gene: TRBV29-1
J gene: TRBJ2-3
clone size: few
CDR3 DNA: TGCAGCGTTGACATTGCTAGCGGGATCACAGATACGCAGTATTTT
CDR3 protein: CSVDIASGITDTQYF

D gene: TRBD2
V gene: TRBV7-9
J gene: TRBJ2-4
clone size: few
CDR3 DNA: TGTGCCAGCAGCCCGCCGGGGGGACTAGCCAAAAACATTCAGTACTTC
CDR3 protein: CASSPPGGLAKNIQYF

D gene: TRBD1
V gene: TRBV7-3
J gene: TRBJ2-5
clone size: .
CDR3 DNA: TGTGCCAGCAGCTCGTCTGGGGACAGGGGGGTGGAGACCCAGTACTTC
CDR3 protein: CASSSSGDRGVETQYF

D gene: TRBD1
V gene: TRBV29-1
J gene: TRBJ1-5
clone size: .
CDR3 DNA: TGCAGCGTAGCCCAGGGGACAGGGGAACAGCCCCAGCATTTT
CDR3 protein: CSVAQGTGEQPQHF

D gene: .
V gene: TRBV27
J gene: TRBJ1-1
clone size: .
CDR3 DNA: TGTGCCAGCAGTTTATCGCGTTGGACAGAAGCTTTCTTT
CDR3 protein: CASSLSRWTEAFF

D gene: .
V gene: TRBV28
J gene: TRBJ2-7
clone size: few
CDR3 DNA: TGTGCCAGCAGTCTGAAGACAGAGCAGTACTTC
CDR3 protein: CASSLKTEQYF

D gene: .
V gene: TRBV5-1
J gene: TRBJ1-1
clone size: few
CDR3 DNA: TGCGCCAGCAGCTTGGGAGGTGGCACTGAAGCTTTCTTT
CDR3 protein: CASSLGGGTEAFF

D gene: .
V gene: TRBV9
J gene: TRBJ2-3
clone size: few
CDR3 DNA: TGTGCCAGCAGCGTAGACTACGGATCGTTAATGTCTACGCAGTATTTT
CDR3 protein: CASSVDYGSLMSTQYF

D gene: .
V gene: TRBV2
J gene: TRBJ1-1
clone size: few
CDR3 DNA: TGTGCCAGCAGTGTACAGGTGAACACTGAAGCTTTCTTT
CDR3 protein: CASSVQVNTEAFF

D gene: TRBD1
V gene: TRBV30
J gene: TRBJ2-3
clone size: few
CDR3 DNA: TGTGCCTGGAGTGTATCAGGGGGCGCAGATACGCAGTATTTT
CDR3 protein: CAWSVSGGADTQYF

D gene: TRBD2
V gene: TRBV28
J gene: TRBJ2-3
clone size: .
CDR3 DNA: TGTGCCAGCAGTACTACGGGACTAACGCAGTATTTT
CDR3 protein: CASSTTGLTQYF

D gene: TRBD2
V gene: TRBV7-9
J gene: TRBJ2-7
clone size: .
CDR3 DNA: TGTGCCAGCAGCCCATACGGGGGACTAGTCGAGCAGTACTTC
CDR3 protein: CASSPYGGLVEQYF

D gene: TRBD2
V gene: TRBV15
J gene: TRBJ2-1
clone size: .
CDR3 DNA: TGTGCCACCAGCAGAGATCGTACTAGCGGGGGCAAAAATGAGCAGTTCTTC
CDR3 protein: CATSRDRTSGGKNEQFF

D gene: .
V gene: TRBV7-9
J gene: TRBJ2-7
clone size: .
CDR3 DNA: TGTGCCAGCAGCTTCCCAGGGGACGAGCAGTACTTC
CDR3 protein: CASSFPGDEQYF

D gene: .
V gene: TRBV7-9
J gene: TRBJ1-1
clone size: .
CDR3 DNA: TGTGCCAGCAGCTTCGCGGACAGAGAAGCTTTCTTT
CDR3 protein: CASSFADREAFF

D gene: .
V gene: TRBV6-1
J gene: TRBJ2-7
clone size: few
CDR3 DNA: TGTGCCCTGGCTTGGACAGCCTCCTACGAGCAGTACTTC
CDR3 protein: CALAWTASYEQYF

D gene: .
V gene: TRBV2
J gene: TRBJ1-5
clone size: .
CDR3 DNA: TGTGCCAGCAACTCACAGGGTTCAGCTGGCAATCAGCCCCAGCATTTT
CDR3 protein: CASNSQGSAGNQPQHF